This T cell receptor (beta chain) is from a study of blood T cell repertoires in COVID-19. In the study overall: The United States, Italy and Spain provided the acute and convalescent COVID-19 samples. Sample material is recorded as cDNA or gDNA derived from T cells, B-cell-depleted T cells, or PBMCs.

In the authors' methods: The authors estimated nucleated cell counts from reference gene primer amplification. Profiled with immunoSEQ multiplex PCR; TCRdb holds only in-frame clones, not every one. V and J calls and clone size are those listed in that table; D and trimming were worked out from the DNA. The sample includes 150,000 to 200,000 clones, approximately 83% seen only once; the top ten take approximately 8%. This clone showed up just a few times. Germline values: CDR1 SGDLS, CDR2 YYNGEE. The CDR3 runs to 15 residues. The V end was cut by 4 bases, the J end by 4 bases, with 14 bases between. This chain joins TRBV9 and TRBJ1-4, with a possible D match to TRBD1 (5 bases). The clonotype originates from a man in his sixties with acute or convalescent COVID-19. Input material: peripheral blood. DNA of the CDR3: TGTGCCAGCAGCCCTCGGGGACTTAATAATGAAAAACTGTTTTTT. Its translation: CASSPRGLNNEKLFF.